The source of this T cell receptor beta chain is a study of shared clonotypes between healthy human individuals. Broader study findings: Naive subsets, compared against memory subsets, generally had larger estimated richness values.

CD45RO+ cells and CCR7-negative CD45RA+ TemRA cells were combined as CD8 memory. The CDR3 spans 13 residues. V lost 4 bases and J 0 bases, leaving 7 bases between the germline ends. Germline CDR1 and CDR2: LNHNV and YYDKDF (reference sequence). Generated by immunoSEQ multiplex PCR, the TCRdb table keeps only in-frame clones and is missing some. In the table there are a few hundred thousand clones, over 75% of which are singletons. Regarding this clone: Its antigen is currently unknown.

This sequence was found in a man aged 18 to 35 in good health. V usage is TRBV15 and J usage is TRBJ2-7; D is undetermined. Sequencing input: memory CD8+ T cells sorted from blood. Subset in this sample: CD45RO+ cells pooled with CCR7-negative TemRA cells. CDR3 DNA sequence: TGTGCCACCAGCACCGGCTACTCCTACGAGCAGTACTTC. Translated, it gives CATSTGYSYEQYF.